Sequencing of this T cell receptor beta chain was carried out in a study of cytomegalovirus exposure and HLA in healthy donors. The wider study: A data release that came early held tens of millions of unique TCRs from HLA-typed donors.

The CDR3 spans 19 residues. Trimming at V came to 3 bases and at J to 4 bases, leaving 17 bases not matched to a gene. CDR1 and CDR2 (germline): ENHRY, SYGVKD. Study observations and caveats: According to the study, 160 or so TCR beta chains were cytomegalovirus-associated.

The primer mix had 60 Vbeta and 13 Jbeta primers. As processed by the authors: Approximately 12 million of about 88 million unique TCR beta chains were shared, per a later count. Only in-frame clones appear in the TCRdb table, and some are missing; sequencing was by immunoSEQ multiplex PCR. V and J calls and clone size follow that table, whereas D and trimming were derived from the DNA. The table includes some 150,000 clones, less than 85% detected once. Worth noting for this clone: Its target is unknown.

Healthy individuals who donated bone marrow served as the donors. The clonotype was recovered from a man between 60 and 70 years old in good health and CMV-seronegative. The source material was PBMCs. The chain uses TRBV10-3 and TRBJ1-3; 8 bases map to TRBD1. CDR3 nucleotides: TGTGCCATCAGTGACCTACCGATGTCGCAGGGGGCGGGGGGAAACACCATATATTTT. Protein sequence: CAISDLPMSQGAGGNTIYF.